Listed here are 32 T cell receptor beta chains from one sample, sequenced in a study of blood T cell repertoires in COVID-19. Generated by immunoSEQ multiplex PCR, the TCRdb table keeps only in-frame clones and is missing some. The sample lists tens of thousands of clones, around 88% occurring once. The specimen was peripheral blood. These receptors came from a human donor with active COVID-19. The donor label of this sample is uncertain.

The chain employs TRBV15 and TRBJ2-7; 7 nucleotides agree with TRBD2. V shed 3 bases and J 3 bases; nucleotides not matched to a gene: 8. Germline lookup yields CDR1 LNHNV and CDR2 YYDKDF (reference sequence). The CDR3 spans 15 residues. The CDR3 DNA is TGTGCCACCAGCAGGGAGATAGCGGGCGGCTACGAGCAGTACTTC. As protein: CATSREIAGGYEQYF.

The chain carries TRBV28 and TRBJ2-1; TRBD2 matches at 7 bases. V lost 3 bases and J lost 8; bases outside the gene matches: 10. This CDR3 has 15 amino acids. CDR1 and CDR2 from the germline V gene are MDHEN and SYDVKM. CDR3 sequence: CASSLVGGPYYEQFF. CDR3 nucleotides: TGTGCCAGCAGTTTGGTGGGAGGGCCGTACTATGAGCAGTTCTTC.

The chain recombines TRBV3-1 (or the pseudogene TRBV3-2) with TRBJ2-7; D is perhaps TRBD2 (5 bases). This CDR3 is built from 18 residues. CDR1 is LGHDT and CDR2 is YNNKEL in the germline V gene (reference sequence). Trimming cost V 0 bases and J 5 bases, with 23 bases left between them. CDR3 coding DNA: TGTGCCAGCAGCCAAGATCTGATCGGCCCGGGAAGGGTGGACGAGCAGTACTTC. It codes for CASSQDLIGPGRVDEQYF.

CDR3 bases: TGTGCCAGCAGCCAAGATGGACAGAACGATCAGCCCCAGCATTTT. Translating gives CASSQDGQNDQPQHF. The chain uses TRBV4-2 and TRBJ1-5, with a tentative D call TRBD1 (6 bases). Germline assignment: CDR1 LGHNA and CDR2 YNFKEQ. The CDR3 length is 15 residues. V lost 0 bases to trimming and J lost 5 bases, with 11 bases between them.

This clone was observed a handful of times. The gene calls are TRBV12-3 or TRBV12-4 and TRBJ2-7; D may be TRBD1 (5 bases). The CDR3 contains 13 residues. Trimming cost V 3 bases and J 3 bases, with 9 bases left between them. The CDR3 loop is CASSLGQLYEQYF. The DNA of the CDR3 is TGTGCCAGCAGTTTGGGGCAGCTCTACGAGCAGTACTTC.

The DNA for the CDR3 is TGCAGCGTTGACAGGGGCGGCCTCTACGAGCAGTACTTC. Translation: CSVDRGGLYEQYF. This chain uses TRBV29-1 with TRBJ2-7, with a tentative D call TRBD1 (6 bases). The ends were cut back, 3 bases at V and 3 bases at J, with 12 bases in the middle. This CDR3 is 13 amino acids long. CDR1 and CDR2 from the germline V gene are SQVTM and ANQGSEA.

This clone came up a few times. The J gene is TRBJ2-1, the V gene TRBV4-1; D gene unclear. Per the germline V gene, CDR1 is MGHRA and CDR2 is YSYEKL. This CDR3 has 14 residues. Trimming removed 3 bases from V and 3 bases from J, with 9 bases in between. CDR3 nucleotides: TGCGCCAGCAGCCATGAGGCGAACTACAATGAGCAGTTCTTC. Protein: CASSHEANYNEQFF.

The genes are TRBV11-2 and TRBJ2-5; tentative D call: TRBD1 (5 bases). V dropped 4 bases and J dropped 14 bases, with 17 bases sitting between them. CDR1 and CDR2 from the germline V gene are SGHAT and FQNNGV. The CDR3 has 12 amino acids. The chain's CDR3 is CASSSLRAGIYF. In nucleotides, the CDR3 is TGTGCCAGCAGCTCGCTAAGGGCAGGGATATACTTC.

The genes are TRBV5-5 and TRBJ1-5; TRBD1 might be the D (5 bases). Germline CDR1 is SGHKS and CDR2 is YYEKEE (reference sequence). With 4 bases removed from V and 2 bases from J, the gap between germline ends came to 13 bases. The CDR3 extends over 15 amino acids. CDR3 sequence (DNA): TGTGCCAGCAGCCCAGGGAGCGGGGGCAATCAGCCCCAGCATTTT. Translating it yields CASSPGSGGNQPQHF.

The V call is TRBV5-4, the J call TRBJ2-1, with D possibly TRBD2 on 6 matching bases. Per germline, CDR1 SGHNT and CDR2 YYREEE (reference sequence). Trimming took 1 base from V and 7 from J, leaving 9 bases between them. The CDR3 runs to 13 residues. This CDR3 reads CASSLSGLNEQFF. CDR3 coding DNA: TGTGCCAGCAGCTTGTCGGGACTGAATGAGCAGTTCTTC.

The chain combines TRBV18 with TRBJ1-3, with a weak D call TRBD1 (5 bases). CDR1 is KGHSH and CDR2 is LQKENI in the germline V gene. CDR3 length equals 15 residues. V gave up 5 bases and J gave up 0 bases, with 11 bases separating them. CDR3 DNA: TGTGCCAGCTCAGAGGGACTGGCCTCTGGAAACACCATATATTTT. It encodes CASSEGLASGNTIYF.

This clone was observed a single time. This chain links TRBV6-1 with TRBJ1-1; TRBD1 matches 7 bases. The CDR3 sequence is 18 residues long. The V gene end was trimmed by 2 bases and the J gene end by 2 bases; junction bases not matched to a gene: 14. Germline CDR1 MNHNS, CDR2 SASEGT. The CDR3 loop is CASSELGTVENSNTEAFF. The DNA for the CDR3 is TGTGCCAGCAGTGAATTGGGGACAGTGGAGAACTCTAACACTGAAGCTTTCTTT.

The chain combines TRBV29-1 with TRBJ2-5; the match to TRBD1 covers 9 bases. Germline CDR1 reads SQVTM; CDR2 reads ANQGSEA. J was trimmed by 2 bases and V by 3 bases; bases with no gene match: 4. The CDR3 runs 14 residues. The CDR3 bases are TGCAGCGTTGATGGGACAGGGTGGCAAGAGACCCAGTACTTC. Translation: CSVDGTGWQETQYF.

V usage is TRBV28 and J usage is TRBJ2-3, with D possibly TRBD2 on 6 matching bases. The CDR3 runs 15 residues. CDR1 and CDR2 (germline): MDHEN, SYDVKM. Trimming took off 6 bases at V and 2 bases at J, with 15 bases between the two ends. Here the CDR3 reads CASSQTPGDTDTQYF. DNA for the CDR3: TGTGCCAGCAGCCAAACCCCGGGAGACACAGATACGCAGTATTTT.

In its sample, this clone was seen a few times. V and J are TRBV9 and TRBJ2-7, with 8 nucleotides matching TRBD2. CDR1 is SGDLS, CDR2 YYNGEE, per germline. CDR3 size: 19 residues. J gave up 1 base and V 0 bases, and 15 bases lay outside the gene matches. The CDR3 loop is CASSVGDGRGVSRSYEQYF. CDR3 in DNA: TGTGCCAGCAGCGTAGGAGACGGGAGGGGAGTTAGCCGTTCCTACGAGCAGTACTTC. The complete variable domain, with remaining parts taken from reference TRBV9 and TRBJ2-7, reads DSGVTQTPKHLITATGQRVTLRCSPRSGDLSVYWYQQSLDQGLQFLIQYYNGEERAKGNILERFSAQQFPDLHSELNLSSLELGDSALYFCASSVGDGRGVSRSYEQYFGPGTRLTVT.

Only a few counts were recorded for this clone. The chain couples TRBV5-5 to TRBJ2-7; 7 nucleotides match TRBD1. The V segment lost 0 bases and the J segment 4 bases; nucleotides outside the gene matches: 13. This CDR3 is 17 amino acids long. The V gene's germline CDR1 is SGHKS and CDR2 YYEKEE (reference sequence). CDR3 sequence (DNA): TGTGCCAGCAGCTTGGTTACAGGGGCGTTCCCCCTGTACGAGCAGTACTTC. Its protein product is CASSLVTGAFPLYEQYF.

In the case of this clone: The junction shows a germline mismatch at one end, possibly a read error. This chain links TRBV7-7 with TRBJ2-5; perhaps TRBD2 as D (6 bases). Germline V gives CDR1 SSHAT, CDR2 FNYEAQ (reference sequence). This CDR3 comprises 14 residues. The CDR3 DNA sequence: TGTGCTAGCAGCCCTCGGGGGAGAAGGGAGACCCAGTACTTC. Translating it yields CASSPRGRRETQYF.

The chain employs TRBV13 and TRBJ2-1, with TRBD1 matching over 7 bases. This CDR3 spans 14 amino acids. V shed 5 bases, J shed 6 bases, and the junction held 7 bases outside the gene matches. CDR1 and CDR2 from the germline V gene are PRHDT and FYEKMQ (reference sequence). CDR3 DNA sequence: TGTGCCAGCAGCCCGAGTGGACAGGTCAATGAGCAGTTCTTC. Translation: CASSPSGQVNEQFF.

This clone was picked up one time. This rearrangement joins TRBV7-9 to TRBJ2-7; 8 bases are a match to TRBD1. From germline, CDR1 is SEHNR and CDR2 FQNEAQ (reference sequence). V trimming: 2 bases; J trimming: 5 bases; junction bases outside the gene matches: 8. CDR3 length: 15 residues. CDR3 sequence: CASSLPQGAQNEQYF. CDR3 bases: TGTGCCAGCAGCTTACCTCAGGGGGCGCAGAACGAGCAGTACTTC. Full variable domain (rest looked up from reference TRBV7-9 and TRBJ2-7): DTGVSQNPRHKITKRGQNVTFRCDPISEHNRLYWYRQTLGQGPEFLTYFQNEAQLEKSRLLSDRFSAERPKGSFSTLEIQRTEQGDSAMYLCASSLPQGAQNEQYFGPGTRLTVT.

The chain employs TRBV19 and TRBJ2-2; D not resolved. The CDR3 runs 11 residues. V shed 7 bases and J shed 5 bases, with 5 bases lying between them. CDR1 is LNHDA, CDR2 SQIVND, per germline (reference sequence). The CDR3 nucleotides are TGTGCCAGTACGCGGACCGGGGAGCTGTTTTTT. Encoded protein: CASTRTGELFF.

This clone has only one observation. The CDR3 nucleotides read TGTGCCAGCAGCTTGTATGTTGGGACAGGGATCTCCTACGAGCAGTACTTC. The encoded protein is CASSLYVGTGISYEQYF. V usage is TRBV5-6 and J usage is TRBJ2-7; 9 bases align to TRBD1. The length of the CDR3 is 17 residues. V dropped 1 base and J dropped 0; count of bases not matched to a gene: 8. CDR1 SGHDT and CDR2 YYEEEE come from the germline V gene.

The CDR3 sequence is CASSLPFSYEQYF. The CDR3 DNA reads TGTGCCAGCAGCTTGCCCTTCAGTTACGAGCAGTACTTC. The chain employs TRBV7-2 and TRBJ2-7; D is undetermined. V lost 3 bases, J lost 4 bases, and 10 bases lay in between. The CDR3 runs 13 residues. Germline V lookup: CDR1 SGHTA, CDR2 FQGNSA.

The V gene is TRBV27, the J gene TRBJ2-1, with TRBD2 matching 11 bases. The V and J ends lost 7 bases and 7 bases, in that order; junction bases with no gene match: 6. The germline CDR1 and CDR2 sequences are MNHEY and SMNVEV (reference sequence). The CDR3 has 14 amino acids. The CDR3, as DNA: TGTGCCAGCACCACGACTAGCGGGGTGAATGAGCAGTTCTTC. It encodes CASTTTSGVNEQFF.

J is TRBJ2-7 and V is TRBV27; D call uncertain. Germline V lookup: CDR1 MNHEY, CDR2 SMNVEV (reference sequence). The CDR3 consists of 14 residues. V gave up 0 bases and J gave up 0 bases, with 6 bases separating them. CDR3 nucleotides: TGTGCCAGCAGTTTATCCGGGTCCTCCTACGAGCAGTACTTC. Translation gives CASSLSGSSYEQYF.

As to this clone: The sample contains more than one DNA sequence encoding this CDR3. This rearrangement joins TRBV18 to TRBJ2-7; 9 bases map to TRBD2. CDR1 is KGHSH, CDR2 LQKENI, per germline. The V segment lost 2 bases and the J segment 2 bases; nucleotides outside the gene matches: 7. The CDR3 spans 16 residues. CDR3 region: CASSPGVAGGPYEQYF. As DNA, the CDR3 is TGTGCCAGCTCACCAGGGGTTGCGGGAGGGCCCTACGAGCAGTACTTC.

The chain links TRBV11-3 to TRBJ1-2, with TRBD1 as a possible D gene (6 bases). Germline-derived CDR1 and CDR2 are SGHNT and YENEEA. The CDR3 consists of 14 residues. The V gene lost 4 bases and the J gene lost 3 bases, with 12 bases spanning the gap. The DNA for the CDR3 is TGTGCCAGCAGCTCCCGGGACAAGGACTATGGCTACACCTTC. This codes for CASSSRDKDYGYTF.

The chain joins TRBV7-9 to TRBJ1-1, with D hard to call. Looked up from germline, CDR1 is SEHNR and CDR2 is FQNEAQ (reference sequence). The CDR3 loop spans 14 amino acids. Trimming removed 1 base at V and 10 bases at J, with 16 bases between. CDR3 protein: CASSLVRGPEGAFF. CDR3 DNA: TGTGCCAGCAGCTTAGTCCGCGGGCCTGAGGGAGCTTTCTTT.

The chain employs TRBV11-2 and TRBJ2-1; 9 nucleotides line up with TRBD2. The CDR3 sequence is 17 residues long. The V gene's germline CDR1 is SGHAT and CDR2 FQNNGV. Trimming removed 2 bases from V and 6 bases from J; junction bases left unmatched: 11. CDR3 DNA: TGTGCCAGCAGCTTACGCGGTAGCGGGGGTTCCGCCAATGAGCAGTTCTTC. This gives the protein CASSLRGSGGSANEQFF.

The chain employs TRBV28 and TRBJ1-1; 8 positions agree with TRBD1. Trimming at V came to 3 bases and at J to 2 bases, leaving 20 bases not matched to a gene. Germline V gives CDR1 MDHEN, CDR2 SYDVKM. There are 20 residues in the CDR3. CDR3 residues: CASSFGLPRDRRFTNTEAFF. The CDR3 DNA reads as TGTGCCAGCAGTTTTGGGCTTCCTAGGGACAGGCGCTTCACCAACACTGAAGCTTTCTTT.

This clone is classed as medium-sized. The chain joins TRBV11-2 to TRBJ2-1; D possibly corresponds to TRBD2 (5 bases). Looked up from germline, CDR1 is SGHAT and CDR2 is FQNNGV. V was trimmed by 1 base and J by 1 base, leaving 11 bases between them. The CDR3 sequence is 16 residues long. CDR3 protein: CASSLGVGASYNEQFF. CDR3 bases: TGTGCCAGCAGCTTAGGGGTGGGAGCGTCCTACAATGAGCAGTTCTTC.

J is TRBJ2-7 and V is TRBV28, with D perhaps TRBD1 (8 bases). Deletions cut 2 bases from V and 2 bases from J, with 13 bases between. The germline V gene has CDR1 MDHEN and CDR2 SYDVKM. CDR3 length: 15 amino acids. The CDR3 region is CASSLNTGGAYEQYF. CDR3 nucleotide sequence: TGTGCCAGCAGTTTAAACACAGGGGGGGCCTACGAGCAGTACTTC. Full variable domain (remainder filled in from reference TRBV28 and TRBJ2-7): DVKVTQSSRYLVKRTGEKVFLECVQDMDHENMFWYRQDPGLGLRLIYFSYDVKMKEKGDIPEGYSVSREKKERFSLILESASTNQTSMYLCASSLNTGGAYEQYFGPGTRLTVT.

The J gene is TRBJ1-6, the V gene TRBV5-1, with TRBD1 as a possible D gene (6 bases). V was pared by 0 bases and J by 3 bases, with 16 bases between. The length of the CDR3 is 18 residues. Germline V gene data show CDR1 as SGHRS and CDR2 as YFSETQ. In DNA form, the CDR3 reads TGCGCCAGCAGCTTGGGGGTCAGGGACACCGTCTATAATTCACCCCTCCACTTT. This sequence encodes CASSLGVRDTVYNSPLHF.